This TCR beta chain was retrieved from a study of monozygotic twins with inflammatory bowel disease. With regard to this clonotype: What it binds is unknown.

The CDR3 loop spans 14 amino acids. Per germline, CDR1 KGHSH and CDR2 LQKENI. Study-wide points: Twins classed as concordant or discordant showed no difference in repertoire similarity, possibly from limited power. Any single strong signal or clonotype tied to IBD lacked support. Relative clonotype sharing with others was diminished in IBD patients versus healthy twins, particularly with disease activity.

TCRdb derives one entry per CDR3 protein from the 5' RACE reads, leaving out DNA. Its table records approximately 420,000 distinct CDR3 sequences. This clonotype was sampled from a human donor with ulcerative colitis or Crohn's disease, or a healthy co-twin of an affected twin (not recorded which). Sequenced sample: blood. The genes are TRBV18 and TRBJ1-1; TCRdb picks TRBD1, but there is no DNA to check that call. CDR3: CASSGQGTNTEAFF.